This T cell receptor beta chain originates from a study of blood T cell repertoires in COVID-19. Turning to the study itself: Samples representing acute and convalescent COVID-19 were sourced from the United States, Italy and Spain. PBMCs, B-cell-depleted T cells, or T cells provided the cDNA or gDNA that made up the material.

In the authors' workflow: From reference gene primer amplification, estimates of nucleated cell counts were derived. Measured with immunoSEQ multiplex PCR; TCRdb has only the in-frame clones, and not every one. V and J calls and clone size are those listed in that table; D and trimming were worked out from the DNA. Among 250,000 to 400,000 clones listed, around 90% were seen once. The sequenced sample was peripheral blood. This TCR was sampled from a man aged 50-59 years with active or convalescent COVID-19.

CDR3 DNA: TGTGCCAGCAGCCCTAGGGGAACGGGAGAGCTGGGGGTCACCGGGGAGCTGTTTTTT. Translated, it gives CASSPRGTGELGVTGELFF. The V gene is TRBV9, the J gene TRBJ2-2; a weak D match, TRBD2 (6 bases). The V gene's germline CDR1 is SGDLS and CDR2 YYNGEE. This CDR3 has 19 residues. V dropped 4 bases and J dropped 4 bases, with 26 bases sitting between them.